In this sample, the clone carrying this TCR beta chain turned up once. As yet, its antigen is unknown. A read error is possible here, since a much larger clone lies one base away. The sample originates from a study of T-cell reconstitution after alpha-beta-depleted transplantation in children. Study results and limitations: Reported findings indicate that, about two months after transplant, alpha-beta T cells came from several hundred expanded clones, which were derived from non-depleted graft cells. Surviving recipient T cells and thymic progenitors underlay high day-60 TCRbeta diversity in some patients. A year had passed since transplant, and T-cell counts and diversity by then came mostly from newly produced T cells.

Per the germline V gene, CDR1 is DFQATT and CDR2 is SNEGSKA (reference sequence). The CDR3 totals 12 residues. V was shortened by 0 bases and J by 11 bases, with 11 bases between the two germline ends. TCRbeta library construction was performed incorporating unique molecular identifiers. TCRdb reprocessed the PCR reads via MiXCR and lists one record per CDR3 protein. The sample gives hundreds of thousands of distinct CDR3 sequences, around 10% of which show up once; roughly 7% is in the top ten. This sample comprised PBMCs, obtained before TCRalphabeta/CD19-depleted stem cell transplant. The chain recombines TRBV20-1 with TRBJ2-1; D gene uncertain. The TCR comes from a boy under three years old with acute myeloid leukemia, due to receive a stem cell transplant. The CDR3 reads CSARDGVSQQFF. The DNA of the CDR3 is TGCAGTGCTAGAGATGGGGTCTCTCAGCAGTTCTTC.